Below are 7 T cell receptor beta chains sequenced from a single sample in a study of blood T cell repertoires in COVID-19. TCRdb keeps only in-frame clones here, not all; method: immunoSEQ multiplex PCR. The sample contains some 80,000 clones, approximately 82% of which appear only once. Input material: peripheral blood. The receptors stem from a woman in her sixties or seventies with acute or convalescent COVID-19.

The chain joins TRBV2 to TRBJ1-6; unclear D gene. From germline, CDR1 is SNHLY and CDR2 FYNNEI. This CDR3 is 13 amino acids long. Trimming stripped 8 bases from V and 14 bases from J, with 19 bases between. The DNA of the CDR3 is TGTGCCAGCTTGGCACAAATTAACGAAGCCCTCCACTTT. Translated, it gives CASLAQINEALHF.

DNA for the CDR3: TGTGCCAGCAGCCCCGAAACAGGCGTCTCCTACGAGCAGTACTTC. This sequence encodes CASSPETGVSYEQYF. The V call is TRBV7-2, the J call TRBJ2-7; TRBD1 is a possible D gene (5 bases). Trimming left V 5 bases short and J 0 bases short, with 14 bases between. The V gene's germline CDR1 is SGHTA and CDR2 FQGNSA. There are 15 residues in the CDR3.

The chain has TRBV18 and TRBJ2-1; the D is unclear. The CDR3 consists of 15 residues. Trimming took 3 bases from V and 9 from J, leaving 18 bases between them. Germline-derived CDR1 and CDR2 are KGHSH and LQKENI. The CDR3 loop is CASSPSTEVYVEQFF. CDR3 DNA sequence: TGTGCCAGCTCACCGTCCACTGAGGTGTACGTTGAGCAGTTCTTC.

CDR3 in amino acids: CASSLDLAGGPSSYNEQFF. The CDR3, as DNA: TGTGCCAGCAGCTTAGATCTAGCGGGAGGGCCGAGCTCCTACAATGAGCAGTTCTTC. This chain joins TRBV7-9 and TRBJ2-1, with 12 bases lining up with TRBD2. The CDR3 has 19 amino acids. Germline V gene lookup returns CDR1 SEHNR and CDR2 FQNEAQ (reference sequence). The junction had 7 bases not matched to a gene; V was cut back by 1 base and J by 0 bases. Based on the CDR3 plus reference TRBV7-9 and TRBJ2-1, the full variable domain is DTGVSQNPRHKITKRGQNVTFRCDPISEHNRLYWYRQTLGQGPEFLTYFQNEAQLEKSRLLSDRFSAERPKGSFSTLEIQRTEQGDSAMYLCASSLDLAGGPSSYNEQFFGPGTRLTVL.

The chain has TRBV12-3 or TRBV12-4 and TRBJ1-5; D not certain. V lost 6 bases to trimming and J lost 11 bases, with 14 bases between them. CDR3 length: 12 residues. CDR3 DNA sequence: TGTGCCAGCAGCTATGATCAATCGGCCCAGCATTTT. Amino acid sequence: CASSYDQSAQHF.

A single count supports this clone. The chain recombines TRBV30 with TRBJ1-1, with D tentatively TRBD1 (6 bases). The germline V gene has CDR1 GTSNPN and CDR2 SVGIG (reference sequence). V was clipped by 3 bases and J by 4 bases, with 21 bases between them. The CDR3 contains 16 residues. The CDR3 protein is CAWRSGLTGRGTEAFF. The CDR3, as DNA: TGTGCCTGGAGATCCGGATTGACAGGAAGGGGCACTGAAGCTTTCTTT. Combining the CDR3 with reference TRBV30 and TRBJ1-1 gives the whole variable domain SQTIHQWPATLVQPVGSPLSLECTVEGTSNPNLYWYRQAAGRGLQLLFYSVGIGQISSEVPQNLSASRPQDRQFILSSKKLLLSDSGFYLCAWRSGLTGRGTEAFFGQGTRLTVV.

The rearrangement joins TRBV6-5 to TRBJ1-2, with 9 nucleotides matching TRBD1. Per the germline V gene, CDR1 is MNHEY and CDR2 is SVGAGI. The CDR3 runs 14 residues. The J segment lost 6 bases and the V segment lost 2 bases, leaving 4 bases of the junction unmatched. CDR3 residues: CASSYGTGKDGYTF. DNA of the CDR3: TGTGCCAGCAGTTACGGGACAGGGAAGGATGGCTACACCTTC.